This T cell receptor beta chain stems from a study of blood T cell repertoires in COVID-19. This clone was recorded only once. V shed 5 bases, J shed 0 bases, and the junction held 6 bases outside the gene matches. CDR3 length: 16 amino acids. CDR1 LGHNT and CDR2 FRNRAP come from the germline V gene. TCRdb keeps only in-frame clones here, not all; method: immunoSEQ multiplex PCR. Of 200,000 to 250,000 clones listed, about 88% are singletons. This receptor was identified in a man aged 60-69 years with acute or convalescent COVID-19. The sequenced material came from peripheral blood. The chain carries TRBV12-5 and TRBJ2-3, with 9 bases identical to TRBD1. In DNA, the CDR3 is TGTGCTAGTGGTCCAGGACAGGGGCGAAGCACAGATACGCAGTATTTT. It is translated as CASGPGQGRSTDTQYF.